Listed here are 12 T cell receptor beta chains from one sample, sequenced in a study of blood T cell repertoires in COVID-19. Profiling relied on immunoSEQ multiplex PCR, and the TCRdb table lists in-frame clones only, not all of them. The sample holds around 170,000 clones, approximately 83% seen once. The specimen was peripheral blood. Source of these receptors: a man between 65 and 80 years old who had recovered from COVID-19.

The chain carries TRBV2 and TRBJ2-5; 9 bases line up with TRBD1. The CDR3 covers 13 residues. Germline CDR1 and CDR2: SNHLY and FYNNEI. Losses at the gene ends were 6 bases for V and 3 bases for J; bases not matched to a gene: 2. CDR3 bases: TGTGCCAGCAGCCGGGACAGGGAAGAGACCCAGTACTTC. Translation: CASSRDREETQYF.

The V call is TRBV2, the J call TRBJ1-6; 9 nucleotides match TRBD1. The CDR3 contains 12 residues. Germline trimming cut 9 bases from V and 8 bases from J; bases unmatched to any gene: 2. Germline values: CDR1 SNHLY, CDR2 FYNNEI. The CDR3: CASWDRDSPLHF. Written as DNA, the CDR3 is TGTGCCAGTTGGGACAGGGATTCACCCCTCCACTTT.

This chain links TRBV15 with TRBJ2-7; a possible D gene is TRBD1 (5 bases). Germline CDR1 is LNHNV and CDR2 is YYDKDF (reference sequence). The CDR3 is 15 residues long. Trimming pared 0 bases from V and 0 bases from J, leaving 9 bases between. The CDR3 region is CATSREGVGSYEQYF. The DNA for the CDR3 is TGTGCCACCAGCAGAGAAGGGGTCGGCTCCTACGAGCAGTACTTC.

The chain uses TRBV28 and TRBJ2-7; 14 bases are a match to TRBD2. The CDR3 runs to 16 residues. V dropped 3 bases and J dropped 9; count of bases not matched to a gene: 10. From germline, CDR1 is MDHEN and CDR2 SYDVKM. CDR3 DNA: TGTGCCAGCAGTTTCTCTCGACTAGCGGGAGGGCTAGGGCAGTACTTC. Protein product: CASSFSRLAGGLGQYF.

The rearrangement links TRBV28 to TRBJ2-1, with 8 positions matching TRBD2. The CDR3 extends over 19 amino acids. The trim removed 9 bases at V and 0 bases at J, leaving 19 bases unmatched. Germline V gene lookup returns CDR1 MDHEN and CDR2 SYDVKM. CDR3 bases: TGTGCCAGGGCATCCCTCCTACTAGCGGCCAAAAGCTCCTACAATGAGCAGTTCTTC. Its translation: CARASLLLAAKSSYNEQFF.

The chain recombines TRBV5-6 with TRBJ1-2; a possible D gene is TRBD1 (5 bases). Trimming removed 4 bases from V and 4 bases from J, with 17 bases in between. Germline CDR1 is SGHDT and CDR2 is YYEEEE. This CDR3 contains 15 residues. The CDR3 region is CASSNRPQTIYGYTF. Written as DNA, the CDR3 is TGTGCCAGCAGCAACAGGCCCCAAACCATCTATGGCTACACCTTC.

The gene calls are TRBV5-1 and TRBJ2-3, with TRBD2 matching over 14 bases. This CDR3 comprises 16 residues. V lost 3 bases to trimming and J lost 4 bases; unmatched junction nucleotides: 4. Germline V CDR1 and CDR2: SGHRS, YFSETQ. CDR3 coding DNA: TGCGCCAGCAGCTCCGGGACTAGCGGGAGCGCAGATACGCAGTATTTT. Amino acids: CASSSGTSGSADTQYF.

This chain connects TRBV11-2 to TRBJ1-3, with TRBD1 identical over 9 bases. The V segment lost 6 bases and the J segment 2 bases; nucleotides outside the gene matches: 8. The CDR3 consists of 16 residues. Germline V lookup: CDR1 SGHAT, CDR2 FQNNGV. CDR3 nucleotide sequence: TGTGCCAGCAGTCCGGACAGGGGAAATGCTGGAAACACCATATATTTT. Protein: CASSPDRGNAGNTIYF.

This clone was observed a handful of times. The genes are TRBV5-4 and TRBJ1-2; 11 nucleotides match TRBD1. CDR1 and CDR2 from the germline V gene are SGHNT and YYREEE (reference sequence). V lost 0 bases to trimming and J lost 7 bases; unmatched junction nucleotides: 8. The CDR3 has 16 amino acids. CDR3 bases: TGTGCCAGCAGCTTGGCCGGGCGGACAGGGGGCATTGGCTACACCTTC. Protein: CASSLAGRTGGIGYTF.

This clone has a handful of counts. The genes are TRBV19 and TRBJ1-1; a weak D match, TRBD1 (5 bases). Germline V gives CDR1 LNHDA, CDR2 SQIVND (reference sequence). Trimming shortened V by 1 base and J by 4 bases, and 13 bases separated the two germline ends. CDR3 length: 15 amino acids. The DNA of the CDR3 is TGTGCCAGTAGTATAGTTCGGGGGAGAGGCACTGAAGCTTTCTTT. This encodes CASSIVRGRGTEAFF.

The genes are TRBV27 and TRBJ2-7, with 7 bases that match TRBD1. Germline CDR1 is MNHEY and CDR2 is SMNVEV (reference sequence). The length of the CDR3 is 15 residues. J lost 3 bases, V lost 2 bases, and 7 bases had no gene match. This CDR3 is CASSLTPGGNYEQYF. The CDR3 DNA reads as TGTGCCAGCAGTTTAACCCCAGGGGGAAACTACGAGCAGTACTTC.

The chain is built from TRBV24-1 and TRBJ1-5; the D gene is possibly TRBD1 (6 bases). Germline V gene data show CDR1 as KGHDR and CDR2 as SFDVKD. V gave up 5 bases and J gave up 6 bases, with 16 bases separating them. The length of the CDR3 is 15 residues. CDR3 in amino acids: CATSAGRGSVQPQHF. The CDR3 nucleotides are TGTGCCACCAGTGCGGGCAGGGGTAGCGTTCAGCCCCAGCATTTT.